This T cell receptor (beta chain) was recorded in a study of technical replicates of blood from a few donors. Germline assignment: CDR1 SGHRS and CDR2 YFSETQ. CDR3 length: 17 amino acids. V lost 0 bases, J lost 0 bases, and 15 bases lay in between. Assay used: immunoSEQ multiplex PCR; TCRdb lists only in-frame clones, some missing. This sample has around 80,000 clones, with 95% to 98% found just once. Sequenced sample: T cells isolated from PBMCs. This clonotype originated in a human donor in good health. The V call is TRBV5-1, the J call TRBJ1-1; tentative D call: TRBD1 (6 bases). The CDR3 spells CASSLVPAGQMNTEAFF. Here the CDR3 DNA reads TGCGCCAGCAGCTTGGTTCCGGCAGGACAGATGAACACTGAAGCTTTCTTT. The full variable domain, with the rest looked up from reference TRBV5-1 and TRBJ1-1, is KAGVTQTPRYLIKTRGQQVTLSCSPISGHRSVSWYQQTPGQGLQFLFEYFSETQRNKGNFPGRFSGRQFSNSRSEMNVSTLELGDSALYLCASSLVPAGQMNTEAFFGQGTRLTVV.